The clone carrying this TCR beta chain has a single count. What it binds is not known. The germline V gene encodes CDR1 SGDLS and CDR2 YYNGEE. The CDR3 covers 16 residues. The J segment lost 9 bases and the V segment lost 0 bases, leaving 9 bases of the junction unmatched. This entry belongs to a study of cytomegalovirus exposure and HLA in healthy donors. Samples came from healthy bone marrow donors. Findings and caveats of the study: According to the study, 160 or so TCR beta chains were cytomegalovirus-associated. Based on reports, TCR beta sequences accurately predicted HLA-A and HLA-B alleles for most subjects.

Researchers ran the PCR with 60 Vbeta and 13 Jbeta primers. Sequencing was performed with immunoSEQ multiplex PCR; in TCRdb, only in-frame clones are kept and a portion is missing. The top ten hold 4.3% of the sample, which has over 150,000 clones, 70% to 85% seen once. The chain combines TRBV9 with TRBJ1-6; the match to TRBD1 covers 7 bases. This clonotype was obtained from a man in his forties in good health and CMV-seronegative. The sample comprised PBMCs. The CDR3 is CASSVAVDRSGSPLHF. For the CDR3, the DNA is TGTGCCAGCAGCGTAGCTGTGGACAGGTCGGGTTCACCCCTCCACTTT.